This T cell receptor (beta chain) comes out of a study of cytomegalovirus exposure and HLA in healthy donors (dated by TCRdb to about 2017). With regard to the full study: An earlier analysis of several hundred of the donors reported roughly 300 Gb of sequence data and 90 million to 120 million unique TCR beta sequences obtained from around 180 million T cells. Around 330 gigabases of sequencing data and approximately 91 million unique TCR sequences made up an early release that covered around 640 HLA-typed donors. The genetic ancestry cluster associated with self-reported Caucasian donors included 80% to 90% of the 398 genotyped donors. The study aimed to test whether signatures of past pathogen exposure could be identified by cataloging public T cell receptors. The study used immunosequencing to profile the T cell repertoires of 600 to 850 subjects and linked those repertoires to cytomegalovirus serostatus. Along with the approximately 620-subject first cohort, a separate validation cohort of around 110 different subjects was used. To predict cytomegalovirus infection status, the study combined high-throughput TCR immunosequencing, statistical association of individual TCRs with disease status, and machine learning. To study patterns of TCR occurrence, a later analysis re-analyzed previously published TCR beta repertoires from under 750 donors and added high-resolution HLA genotyping. The later analysis used no new phenotypic data to find candidate immune exposures, relying instead on TCR beta sequences and their occurrence across donors. To decide whether each TCR beta V gene segment behaved as functional or pseudogenic, an earlier analysis of some 540 of the donors relied on high-throughput TCR beta sequencing. Donor age, sex, ethnicity and CMV serostatus were compiled together with the repertoire data. A later genetic analysis used genome-wide SNP genotypes for about 55% of the 666 donors, treating that subset as a discovery cohort. All discovery cohort repertoires had been generated on a single sequencing platform. Class I and class II HLA loci were covered by the typing at four-digit resolution. Typing coverage varied by locus: about 620-640 donors for A, B, C, DRB1 and DQB1; roughly 520 for DQA1; over 600 for DPA1; roughly 450 for DPB1. Because of strong linkage in the cohort, 5 or 6 DR-DQ haplotypes were treated as single units for association and clustering. Across some 400 genotyped donors of the cohort, an average of roughly 200,000 unique TCR beta nucleotide sequences per donor were sequenced, and 15% to 20% of those sequences were non-productive.

With regard to this clone: Its antigen target is currently unknown. Base qualities are not recorded, but no much larger clone differs from it by a single base.

Summary of the overall study and its limitations: Linkage disequilibrium might explain the correlated functional status among segregating V segments, but an unknown experimental factor could not be excluded. The classifier was reported to diagnose cytomegalovirus status with high specificity and sensitivity in both the original and validation cohorts. Most TCR sequences were seen in very few donors, while some public TCRs were found in many individuals. The study listed 150 to 200 TCR beta chains as associated with cytomegalovirus. In a later analysis, HLA-associated TCR beta chains showed more clonal expansion and lower generation probabilities than non-associated chains that were equally common. Because HLA typing was unavailable for some donors at each locus, only the typed subset was used in association tests. According to a later analysis, parvovirus B19, influenza, CMV and Epstein-Barr virus appeared linked to several top co-occurrence clusters. In an earlier analysis of some 500 of the donors, most TCR beta V segments were observed in productive rearrangements about 90% or about 30% of the time, broadly matching IMGT annotations. A later analysis associated some 17,000 TCR beta sequences with specific HLA alleles at a false discovery rate of 0.05. A further reported finding was that TCR beta sequences accurately predicted the HLA-A and HLA-B alleles for most subjects in the first cohort. In a later analysis, most CMV-associated TCR beta chains were found to appear HLA-restricted, with HLA associations seemingly driven largely by CMV exposure. An association between a missense DCLRE1C variant and V-gene and J-gene trimming of TCR beta chains was found in a later genetic analysis and replicated in an independent cohort. Around 16 rarely observed V segments, including chromosome 9 orphons, were excluded from the earlier analysis of a few hundred of the donors because counts were too low. The presence/absence analyses assumed that sequencing depth was roughly uniform across donors, and that assumption may not be true. A few of the identified cytomegalovirus-associated TCR beta chains were confirmed in vitro to be specific for cytomegalovirus antigens. According to the authors, the approach could potentially be generalized to other disease states and immunological phenotypes. In a later analysis, TCR association rates were found to vary across HLA loci, with the most associated TCRs seen for DRB1 alleles and the fewest for HLA-C alleles. The 87-base-pair reads could not distinguish some IMGT-functional V segments, including TRBV6-2 and TRBV6-3, so those segments were excluded. When HLA alleles, especially DR and DQ, strongly co-occurred, TCR associations were difficult to assign to individual alleles. This cohort had only TCR beta chains sequenced, and the lack of alpha or paired-chain data limited which features could be detected. A cluster of highly shared sequence variants was judged likely to represent a technical artifact of the sequencing pipeline. A later genetic analysis reported fewer N-insertions in productive TCRs among donors in an Asian-associated ancestry cluster than the roughly 720-donor mean. For the cohort, immune exposure information was limited to CMV serostatus.

The cohort was made up of several hundred healthy bone marrow donors. Cohort members were all nominally healthy when sampled, although unrecorded immune exposures were likely present. The donor was CMV seronegative and was included in the group of over 300 seronegative cohort members. Every donor gave a peripheral blood sample, and the peripheral blood mononuclear cells from that sample were used for TCR beta sequencing. Genomic DNA was extracted from the blood cell samples with the Qiagen DNeasy Blood Extraction Kit. Preparation of the library involved the immunoSEQ multiplex PCR assay. For the multiplex PCR, a mixture combining 60 forward primers for TCR Vbeta segments and 13 reverse primers for TCR Jbeta segments was used. The CDR3 region of rearranged TCR beta genes was amplified from genomic DNA with a multiplex PCR assay. On the Illumina HiSeq System, the amplified TCR beta libraries were sequenced as 87-base-pair reads. The published analysis was carried out like this. A later analysis tallied 75 million to 95 million unique TCR beta chains across the 700 or so repertoires, and roughly 11 million of those chains were shared by two or more donors. Raw reads were error-corrected and collapsed into unique sequences with a nearest-neighbor algorithm that merged closely related sequences to remove PCR and sequencing errors. CDR3 sequences were aligned to IMGT reference sequences to assign V, D and J gene segments. For a sequence to be retained, a match of at least six nucleotides was required to both a V gene segment and a J gene segment. A rearrangement was called productive if the CDR3 had no stop codons and remained in frame with V and J, and every other rearrangement was called non-productive. Following IMGT convention, CDR3 was defined as the stretch from the second conserved V-encoded cysteine up to the conserved J-encoded phenylalanine. Sequences without an unambiguous match to a single V gene segment were excluded from the earlier analysis of several hundred of the donors. In an earlier analysis of 450 to 750 of the donors, a V segment was called functional when productive rearrangements were above 56.7%, and segregating when the standard deviation between donors exceeded 5%. A statistical classification framework was built to diagnose cytomegalovirus status from the catalog of TCR beta chain sequences. In a later analysis, V and J genes were assigned by comparing TCR nucleotide sequences against IMGT/GENE-DB human TR gene sequences. In a later analysis, CDR3 sequences and most-parsimonious VDJ recombination scenarios were assigned using the TCRdist pipeline. In a later analysis, every TCR beta chain was defined by the combination of its CDR3 amino acid sequence and its V-gene family, and reads without a unique V-gene family were dropped. As a way to deal with suspected cross-contamination and a sequencing artifact, a later analysis dropped approximately 590 nucleotide sequences that were highly shared and had low generation probability. In a later analysis, a clonal expansion index was calculated for each public chain from normalized within-repertoire ranks of inferred template counts. In a later analysis, generation probabilities were computed using a VDJ recombination model fitted to out-of-frame rearrangements, and the results were checked against IGoR. A later analysis scored TCR-TCR, TCR-HLA and TCR-CMV co-occurrence with hypergeometric tests, applying a repertoire-size bias correction to TCR pairs. To estimate false discovery rates, a later analysis permuted the HLA or CMV assignments 20 times. In a later analysis, co-occurring TCRs were grouped using DBSCAN, with TCRdist sequence similarity added in when clustering inside HLA-allele-positive subsets. Co-occurrence clustering excluded repertoires with fewer than 30,000 or more than 120,000 public chains, plus five with anomalous nucleotide sharing. TCRdb retrieved this table from immuneACCESS and kept in-frame rearrangements only. Not all clones are present; in checked studies, unresolved V genes account for under half, and no reason is known for the remainder. The V and J calls and clone size come from that table; D and trimming were worked out from the DNA. This sample has more than 150,000 clones in its table, and more than 85% of those were observed once. Together, the top ten hold approximately 0.23% of the sample.

The CDR3 runs 13 residues from the cysteine to the phenylalanine. Only the CDR3 part of the read is kept: 39 bases, read in frame from the first base. From V the trimming removes 2 bases and from J it removes 6 bases, while the gene matches leave 4 bases of the junction unaccounted for. CDR1 and CDR2 are drawn from the germline V gene: ENHRY, SYGVKD. Input material: PBMCs. The chain employs TRBV10-3 and TRBJ2-7; 7 central bases correspond to TRBD2. This TCR derives from a girl less than two years old in good health and CMV-seronegative. The CDR3 here reads CAISEAGDGEQYF. The DNA reads as follows: TGTGCCATCAGTGAGGCGGGAGACGGCGAGCAGTACTTC.